The 23 T cell receptor beta chains presented below share a single source sample, sequenced in a study of T cells after yellow fever vaccination. TCRdb fed the 5' RACE reads into MiXCR, producing one record per CDR3 protein. Of some 340,000 distinct CDR3 sequences detected, roughly 10% appear once; the ten largest clones hold approximately 3.3%. The sample here was CD4+ T cells sorted from PBMCs, taken 45 days after the yellow fever booster vaccination. The receptors were gathered from a man between 18 and 29 years old who received the YFV17D yellow fever vaccine.

V is TRBV7-2 and J is TRBJ1-5; D not resolved. CDR3 length: 13 residues. Germline loops: CDR1 SGHTA, CDR2 FQGNSA. The V and J ends lost 1 base and 5 bases respectively, with 6 bases between them. The CDR3 loop is CASSLEEDQPQHF. Written as DNA, the CDR3 is TGTGCCAGCAGCTTAGAAGAGGATCAGCCCCAGCATTTT.

This clonotype was detected once. The rearrangement links TRBV7-2 to TRBJ1-6; D ambiguous. The CDR3 covers 13 residues. Trimming took off 5 bases at V and 8 bases at J, with 10 bases between the two ends. The germline CDR1 and CDR2 sequences are SGHTA and FQGNSA. CDR3 coding DNA: TGTGCCAGCAGCCCCAGACGAGATTCACCCCTCCACTTT. It yields the protein CASSPRRDSPLHF.

This clonotype was counted between two and nine times. V usage is TRBV7-2 and J usage is TRBJ2-5, with 8 bases fitting TRBD1. The CDR3 has 14 amino acids. J was trimmed by 4 bases and V by 3 bases; bases with no gene match: 4. CDR1 SGHTA and CDR2 FQGNSA come from the germline V gene. CDR3 nucleotides: TGTGCCAGCAGCTTCATCGACAGGGGAGAGACCCAGTACTTC. It encodes CASSFIDRGETQYF.

This clonotype showed up just a few times. This rearrangement joins TRBV7-9 to TRBJ2-2, with 7 positions matching TRBD1. J gave up 8 bases and V 5 bases, and 11 bases lay outside the gene matches. Germline CDR1 SEHNR, CDR2 FQNEAQ (reference sequence). The CDR3 is made up of 15 amino acids. The CDR3 nucleotides are TGTGCCAGCAGCCCCGGGACAGCAAGGAGGGGGGAGCTGTTTTTT. Translating gives CASSPGTARRGELFF. Supplemented by reference TRBV7-9 and TRBJ2-2, the full variable domain reads DTGVSQNPRHKITKRGQNVTFRCDPISEHNRLYWYRQTLGQGPEFLTYFQNEAQLEKSRLLSDRFSAERPKGSFSTLEIQRTEQGDSAMYLCASSPGTARRGELFFGEGSRLTVL.

Notes on this clonotype: An end of the junction does not agree with germline; a read error may underlie this. This rearrangement joins TRBV7-7 to TRBJ2-2; either TRBD1 or TRBD2 may fit D (6 bases each). The CDR3 consists of 17 residues. CDR1 and CDR2 (germline): SSHAT, FNYEAQ (reference sequence). The CDR3 nucleotides are TGTGCTAGCAGCTTCGGGGGCGTGGGGCGTACCACCGGGGAGCTGTTTTTT. Translating it yields CASSFGGVGRTTGELFF.

This clonotype showed up many times. The germline gene is not matched at one end of the junction; a read error may be the cause. The chain employs TRBV6-6 and TRBJ2-5; D unclear. The CDR3 is 11 amino acids. Germline V CDR1 and CDR2: MNHNY, SVGAGI (reference sequence). Here the CDR3 reads CASSSDRVTVF. The CDR3 DNA reads TGTGCCAGCAGTTCGGACCGGGTTACAGTGTTC.

CDR3 sequence reads: CASSPSANSNQPQHF. The CDR3 coding sequence is TGTGCCAGCTCACCTTCCGCGAACAGCAATCAGCCCCAGCATTTT. The chain combines TRBV18 with TRBJ1-5; D remains ambiguous. V was clipped by 3 bases and J by 1 base, with 10 bases between them. Per germline, CDR1 KGHSH and CDR2 LQKENI. The CDR3 loop spans 15 amino acids.

V gene TRBV7-9 combines with J gene TRBJ1-2, with 9 bases aligning to TRBD1. J gave up 5 bases and V 5 bases, and 6 bases lay outside the gene matches. The length of the CDR3 is 14 residues. Per the germline V gene, CDR1 is SEHNR and CDR2 is FQNEAQ (reference sequence). The CDR3 DNA reads as TGTGCCAGCAGCAACCGACAGGGGGGGTATGGCTACACCTTC. It is translated as CASSNRQGGYGYTF.

This clonotype was picked up a small number of times. V is TRBV7-2 and J is TRBJ2-3, with D possibly TRBD1 on 6 matching bases. The germline V gene encodes CDR1 SGHTA and CDR2 FQGNSA. This CDR3 has 15 residues. The V end was cut by 6 bases, the J end by 4 bases, with 17 bases between. CDR3 nucleotide sequence: TGTGCCAGCAGACTCTCAGGGGCTAGCCCAGATACGCAGTATTTT. Protein sequence: CASRLSGASPDTQYF.

The chain combines TRBV11-2 with TRBJ2-3; 7 bases are a match to TRBD1. The V segment lost 1 base and the J segment 5 bases; nucleotides outside the gene matches: 9. Germline V gene data show CDR1 as SGHAT and CDR2 as FQNNGV. The length of the CDR3 is 16 residues. The CDR3: CASSLVRGRRGDTQYF. The CDR3 DNA follows: TGTGCCAGCAGCTTAGTAAGGGGGCGCCGTGGAGATACGCAGTATTTT.

This clonotype showed up just once. A clone one base away is much larger, so this may be a read error. The rearrangement uses TRBV4-3 and TRBJ2-1, with a possible D match to TRBD1 (6 bases). V was clipped by 0 bases and J by 8 bases, with 14 bases between them. This CDR3 comprises 15 residues. Looked up from germline, CDR1 is LGHNA and CDR2 is YSLEER. The CDR3 loop is CASSQERTGYYEQFF. In DNA form, the CDR3 reads TGCGCCAGCAGCCAAGAACGAACAGGGTACTATGAGCAGTTCTTC.

CDR3 sequence reads: CASSLKGQPQHF. DNA of the CDR3: TGTGCCAGCAGTTTAAAGGGTCAGCCCCAGCATTTT. J is TRBJ1-5 and V is TRBV12-3 or TRBV12-4; D gene unclear. This CDR3 comprises 12 residues. The V and J ends lost 2 bases and 6 bases respectively, with 5 bases between them.

This clonotype was counted between two and nine times. This chain joins TRBV12-3 or TRBV12-4 and TRBJ1-3, with D uncertain. Trimming took 8 bases from V and 4 from J, leaving 12 bases between them. This CDR3 region has 13 residues. The CDR3 spells CASRTSPGNTIYF. The DNA for the CDR3 is TGTGCCAGCCGAACTAGTCCCGGAAACACCATATATTTT.

A few counts support this clonotype. The chain joins TRBV5-1 to TRBJ1-6; TRBD1 agrees at 9 bases. The CDR3 spans 15 residues. Germline V gene lookup returns CDR1 SGHRS and CDR2 YFSETQ. The V gene end was trimmed by 0 bases and the J gene end by 9 bases; junction bases not matched to a gene: 4. The CDR3 here is CASSLEGQGTSPLHF. As DNA, the CDR3 is TGCGCCAGCAGCTTGGAGGGACAGGGCACTTCACCCCTCCACTTT. Full variable domain (remainder filled in from reference TRBV5-1 and TRBJ1-6): KAGVTQTPRYLIKTRGQQVTLSCSPISGHRSVSWYQQTPGQGLQFLFEYFSETQRNKGNFPGRFSGRQFSNSRSEMNVSTLELGDSALYLCASSLEGQGTSPLHFGNGTRLTVT.

There are many counts of this clonotype. The V gene is TRBV25-1, the J gene TRBJ1-4, with a tentative D call TRBD1 (5 bases). The CDR3 contains 14 residues. Germline CDR1 MGHDK, CDR2 SYGVNS. V was clipped by 6 bases and J by 1 base, with 9 bases between them. CDR3 DNA sequence: TGTGCCAGCAGCCCGGGGGGAACTAATGAAAAACTGTTTTTT. The encoded protein is CASSPGGTNEKLFF. The full variable domain, its missing parts supplied by reference TRBV25-1 and TRBJ1-4, is EADIYQTPRYLVIGTGKKITLECSQTMGHDKMYWYQQDPGMELHLIHYSYGVNSTEKGDLSSESTVSRIRTEHFPLTLESARPSHTSQYLCASSPGGTNEKLFFGSGTQLSVL.

The J gene is TRBJ2-2, the V gene TRBV18; D is possibly TRBD2 (6 bases). The germline V gene has CDR1 KGHSH and CDR2 LQKENI. Trimming took 5 bases from V and 4 from J, leaving 14 bases between them. This CDR3 is 15 amino acids long. The CDR3 protein is CASSSLASGTGELFF. CDR3 nucleotide sequence: TGTGCCAGCTCATCTCTAGCGTCGGGCACCGGGGAGCTGTTTTTT. Combining the CDR3 with reference TRBV18 and TRBJ2-2 gives the whole variable domain NAGVMQNPRHLVRRRGQEARLRCSPMKGHSHVYWYRQLPEEGLKFMVYLQKENIIDESGMPKERFSAEFPKEGPSILRIQQVVRGDSAAYFCASSSLASGTGELFFGEGSRLTVL.

Many counts were recorded for this clonotype. V usage is TRBV6-2 or TRBV6-3 and J usage is TRBJ2-1, with 8 bases identical to TRBD1. Germline CDR1 and CDR2: MNHEY and SVGEGT. The CDR3 is made up of 17 amino acids. Germline trimming cut 6 bases from V and 2 bases from J; bases unmatched to any gene: 12. The CDR3 sequence is CASSDRTGLLTYNEQFF. In DNA, the CDR3 is TGTGCCAGCAGCGATAGGACAGGGCTGTTGACCTACAATGAGCAGTTCTTC.

The chain joins TRBV12-3 or TRBV12-4 to TRBJ2-7, with 7 bases identical to TRBD1. With 4 bases clipped from V and 6 bases from J, the junction kept 6 bases outside the gene matches. This CDR3 region has 13 residues. The CDR3 here is CASSSGRQGEQYF. In DNA, the CDR3 is TGTGCCAGCAGTTCTGGTCGACAGGGCGAGCAGTACTTC.

V usage is TRBV5-6 and J usage is TRBJ1-4, with D possibly matching TRBD1 (5 bases). Trimming stripped 4 bases from V and 7 bases from J, with 14 bases between. Germline values: CDR1 SGHDT, CDR2 YYEEEE. The CDR3 is 14 amino acids. In DNA, the CDR3 is TGTGCCAGCAGCGTGGGAGGGGCGCCTGAAAAACTGTTTTTT. Amino acid sequence: CASSVGGAPEKLFF.

This clonotype showed up just a few times. The rearrangement links TRBV20-1 to TRBJ2-7, with 7 nucleotides matching TRBD2. V dropped 4 bases and J dropped 9; count of bases not matched to a gene: 12. CDR1 DFQATT and CDR2 SNEGSKA come from the germline V gene (reference sequence). The CDR3 extends over 13 amino acids. CDR3 sequence reads: CSAILSGVIGQYF. CDR3 bases: TGCAGTGCTATCCTCAGCGGGGTCATCGGGCAGTACTTC.

The V and J genes are TRBV3-1 and TRBJ2-3; 8 bases map to TRBD2. The CDR3 loop spans 17 amino acids. Germline V CDR1 and CDR2: LGHDT, YNNKEL (reference sequence). Trimming removed 4 bases from V and 1 base from J; junction bases left unmatched: 10. CDR3 coding DNA: TGTGCCAGCAGCCTCCTCGGATCAGCGGGGGGCACAGATACGCAGTATTTT. As protein: CASSLLGSAGGTDTQYF.

In this sample, this clonotype turned up a few times. The genes are TRBV19 and TRBJ2-7; 7 bases map to TRBD2. CDR3 length equals 15 residues. Germline CDR1 is LNHDA and CDR2 is SQIVND (reference sequence). V lost 1 base and J lost 3; bases outside the gene matches: 6. The CDR3: CASSIVSAGVYEQYF. The CDR3 region has the DNA TGTGCCAGTAGTATAGTGTCCGCGGGGGTCTACGAGCAGTACTTC.

There are a few counts of this clonotype. The V call is TRBV2, the J call TRBJ1-5, with TRBD1 as a possible D gene (6 bases). Trimming shortened V by 8 bases and J by 5 bases, and 13 bases separated the two germline ends. Germline V lookup: CDR1 SNHLY, CDR2 FYNNEI. The CDR3 covers 13 residues. The CDR3 bases are TGTGCCAGCGCCGCAGGGGTCTATCAGCCCCAGCATTTT. It encodes CASAAGVYQPQHF.